One and the same sample provided the 12 T cell receptor beta chains below, sequenced in a study of blood T cell repertoires in COVID-19. Data came from immunoSEQ multiplex PCR; TCRdb stores just in-frame clones and leaves some out. The data show about 94,000 clones, 80% seen once. The sample comprised peripheral blood. These receptors were obtained from a human donor in a cohort sampled during active COVID-19.

This rearrangement joins TRBV5-1 to TRBJ2-7; D is unclear. Trimming left V 1 base short and J 0 bases short, with 14 bases between. The length of the CDR3 is 16 residues. Germline V gives CDR1 SGHRS, CDR2 YFSETQ. The CDR3 nucleotides are TGCGCCAGCAGCTTGCCCCCGAGATGGTCCTCCTACGAGCAGTACTTC. This gives the protein CASSLPPRWSSYEQYF.

This sequence joins TRBV24-1 and TRBJ1-5; D gene unclear. This CDR3 has 13 amino acids. Deletions cut 3 bases from V and 7 bases from J, with 9 bases between. CDR1 and CDR2 from the germline V gene are KGHDR and SFDVKD. CDR3 sequence: CATSDGSRQPQHF. The CDR3 nucleotides are TGTGCCACCAGTGATGGGAGTAGGCAGCCCCAGCATTTT.

V usage is TRBV7-9 and J usage is TRBJ2-1, with TRBD2 identical over 12 bases. Germline V gene lookup returns CDR1 SEHNR and CDR2 FQNEAQ (reference sequence). CDR3 length equals 14 residues. With V trimmed by 2 bases and J by 7 bases, 0 bases remained unmatched. Here the CDR3 reads CASSLLAGGNEQFF. DNA for the CDR3: TGTGCCAGCAGCTTACTAGCGGGAGGGAATGAGCAGTTCTTC.

The chain uses TRBV28 and TRBJ2-5, with D possibly matching TRBD2 (5 bases). The germline V gene has CDR1 MDHEN and CDR2 SYDVKM. V was shortened by 4 bases and J by 4 bases, with 13 bases between the two germline ends. This CDR3 contains 14 residues. CDR3 DNA sequence: TGTGCCAGCAGTTGGTGGGGTCGGGGAGAGACCCAGTACTTC. This sequence encodes CASSWWGRGETQYF. The full variable domain, with the rest looked up from reference TRBV28 and TRBJ2-5, is DVKVTQSSRYLVKRTGEKVFLECVQDMDHENMFWYRQDPGLGLRLIYFSYDVKMKEKGDIPEGYSVSREKKERFSLILESASTNQTSMYLCASSWWGRGETQYFGPGTRLLVL.

This clone turned up a few times. The CDR3 reads CASSLTVKETQYF. For the CDR3, the DNA is TGTGCCAGCAGTTTAACAGTAAAAGAGACCCAGTACTTC. The chain links TRBV27 to TRBJ2-5; no clear D gene. The germline V and J ends were trimmed by 2 bases and 3 bases, with 7 bases remaining between them. CDR1 is MNHEY, CDR2 SMNVEV, per germline (reference sequence). The CDR3 spans 13 residues.

The V gene is TRBV5-1, the J gene TRBJ2-7; 10 nucleotides agree with TRBD2. Germline V gene lookup returns CDR1 SGHRS and CDR2 YFSETQ. Trimming cost V 4 bases and J 2 bases; bases outside gene matches: 3. This CDR3 has 14 residues. CDR3 residues: CASSPTSGPYEQYF. The DNA of the CDR3 is TGCGCCAGCAGCCCGACTAGCGGGCCCTACGAGCAGTACTTC. The variable domain in full, with the rest retrieved from reference TRBV5-1 and TRBJ2-7, is KAGVTQTPRYLIKTRGQQVTLSCSPISGHRSVSWYQQTPGQGLQFLFEYFSETQRNKGNFPGRFSGRQFSNSRSEMNVSTLELGDSALYLCASSPTSGPYEQYFGPGTRLTVT.

V and J are TRBV28 and TRBJ1-2; D perhaps matches TRBD1 (5 bases). The CDR3 runs 14 residues. CDR1 and CDR2 (germline): MDHEN, SYDVKM. Trimming pared 9 bases from V and 5 bases from J, leaving 19 bases between. CDR3 amino acids: CASRTTGGNYGYTF. The CDR3, as DNA: TGTGCCAGTAGAACCACAGGCGGGAATTATGGCTACACCTTC.

The gene calls are TRBV3-1 (or the pseudogene TRBV3-2) and TRBJ1-3, with 7 bases that match TRBD1. J lost 3 bases, V lost 6 bases, and 8 bases had no gene match. Germline loops: CDR1 LGHDT, CDR2 YNNKEL (reference sequence). This CDR3 is built from 15 residues. CDR3 in amino acids: CASRADRAFGNTIYF. CDR3 coding DNA: TGTGCCAGCAGGGCCGACAGGGCATTTGGAAACACCATATATTTT.

This chain links TRBV10-3 with TRBJ1-2; possible D gene TRBD1, 6 bases. V lost 6 bases to trimming and J lost 3 bases, with 14 bases between them. CDR1 and CDR2 from the germline V gene are ENHRY and SYGVKD. This CDR3 spans 14 amino acids. CDR3 amino acids: CAIRDSGNDYGYTF. The CDR3 DNA sequence: TGTGCCATCAGGGACAGTGGGAATGACTATGGCTACACCTTC.

The table lists this clone with a count of one. The rearrangement uses TRBV30 and TRBJ2-7, with D possibly matching TRBD2 (5 bases). The ends were cut back, 5 bases at V and 6 bases at J, with 11 bases in the middle. Germline assignment: CDR1 GTSNPN and CDR2 SVGIG (reference sequence). The CDR3 has 11 residues. This CDR3 reads CAWVLAGEQYF. CDR3 sequence (DNA): TGTGCCTGGGTCCTAGCAGGCGAGCAGTACTTC.

The CDR3 reads CASSLLGGIGPNEQFF. The CDR3 DNA reads TGTGCCAGCAGCTTACTCGGCGGGATTGGGCCCAATGAGCAGTTCTTC. The chain recombines TRBV11-3 with TRBJ2-1; D might be TRBD2 (6 bases). V lost 2 bases to trimming and J lost 6 bases, with 17 bases between them. Germline V gene lookup returns CDR1 SGHNT and CDR2 YENEEA. The CDR3 has 16 residues.

The chain carries TRBV28 and TRBJ2-5, with a weak D call TRBD1 (7 bases). The CDR3 has 14 residues. V lost 8 bases and J lost 1, with 14 bases in between. From germline, CDR1 is MDHEN and CDR2 SYDVKM. CDR3 nucleotides: TGTGCCAGCCGTGGAGGGGGCCTCCAAGAGACCCAGTACTTC. Its protein is CASRGGGLQETQYF.